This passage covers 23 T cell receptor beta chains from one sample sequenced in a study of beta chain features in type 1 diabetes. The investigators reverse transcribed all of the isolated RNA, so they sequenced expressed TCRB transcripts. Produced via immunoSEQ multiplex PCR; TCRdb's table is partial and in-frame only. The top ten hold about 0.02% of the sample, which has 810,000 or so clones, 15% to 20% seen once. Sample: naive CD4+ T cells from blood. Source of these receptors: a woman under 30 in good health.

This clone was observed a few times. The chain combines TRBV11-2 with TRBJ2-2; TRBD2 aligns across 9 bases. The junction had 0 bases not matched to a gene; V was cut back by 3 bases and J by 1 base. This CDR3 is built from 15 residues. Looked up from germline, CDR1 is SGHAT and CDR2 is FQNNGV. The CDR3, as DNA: TGTGCCAGCAGCTTTAGCGGGAGGAACACCGGGGAGCTGTTTTTT. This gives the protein CASSFSGRNTGELFF.

The DNA for the CDR3 is TGTGCCAGCAGCTTAGCGGGAGGTGTCTACGAGCAGTACTTC. Its protein is CASSLAGGVYEQYF. V usage is TRBV7-3 and J usage is TRBJ2-7, with 8 nucleotides matching TRBD2. Germline CDR1 reads SGHTA; CDR2 reads FQGTGA. The CDR3 covers 14 residues. Losses at the gene ends were 2 bases for V and 3 bases for J; bases not matched to a gene: 3. Together with reference TRBV7-3 and TRBJ2-7, the CDR3 gives the full variable domain: GAGVSQTPSNKVTEKGKYVELRCDPISGHTALYWYRQSLGQGPEFLIYFQGTGAADDSGLPNDRFFAVRPEGSVSTLKIQRTERGDSAVYLCASSLAGGVYEQYFGPGTRLTVT.

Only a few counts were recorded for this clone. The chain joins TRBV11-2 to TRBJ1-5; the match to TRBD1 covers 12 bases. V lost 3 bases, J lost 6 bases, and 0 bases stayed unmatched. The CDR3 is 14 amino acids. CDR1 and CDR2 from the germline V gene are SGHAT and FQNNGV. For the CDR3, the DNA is TGTGCCAGCAGCTTGGGACAGGGGGCTCAGCCCCAGCATTTT. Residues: CASSLGQGAQPQHF.

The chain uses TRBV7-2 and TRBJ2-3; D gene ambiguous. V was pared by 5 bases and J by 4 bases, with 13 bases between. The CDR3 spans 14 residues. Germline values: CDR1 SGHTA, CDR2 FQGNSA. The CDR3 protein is CASSPPRWADTQYF. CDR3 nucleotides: TGTGCCAGCAGCCCCCCCCGATGGGCAGATACGCAGTATTTT.

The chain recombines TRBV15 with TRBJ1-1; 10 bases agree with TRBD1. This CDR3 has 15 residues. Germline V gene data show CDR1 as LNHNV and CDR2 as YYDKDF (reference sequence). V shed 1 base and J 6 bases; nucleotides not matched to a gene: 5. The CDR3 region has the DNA TGTGCCACCAGCAGAGTAGACAGGGGGCCTGCTGAAGCTTTCTTT. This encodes CATSRVDRGPAEAFF. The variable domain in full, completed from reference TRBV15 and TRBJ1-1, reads DAMVIQNPRYQVTQFGKPVTLSCSQTLNHNVMYWYQQKSSQAPKLLFHYYDKDFNNEADTPDNFQSRRPNTSFCFLDIRSPGLGDTAMYLCATSRVDRGPAEAFFGQGTRLTVV.

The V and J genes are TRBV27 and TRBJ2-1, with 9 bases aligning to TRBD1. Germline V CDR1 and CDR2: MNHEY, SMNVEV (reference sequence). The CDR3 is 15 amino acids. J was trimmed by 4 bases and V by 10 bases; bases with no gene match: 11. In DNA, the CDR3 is TGTGCCACCGCAAGCCGACAGGGGGGTTACAATGAGCAGTTCTTC. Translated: CATASRQGGYNEQFF.

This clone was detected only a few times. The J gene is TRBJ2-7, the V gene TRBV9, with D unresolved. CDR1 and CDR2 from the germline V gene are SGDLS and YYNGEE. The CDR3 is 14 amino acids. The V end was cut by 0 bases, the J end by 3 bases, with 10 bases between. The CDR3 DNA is TGTGCCAGCAGCGTAGAAGGCTTTGGCTACGAGCAGTACTTC. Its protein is CASSVEGFGYEQYF.

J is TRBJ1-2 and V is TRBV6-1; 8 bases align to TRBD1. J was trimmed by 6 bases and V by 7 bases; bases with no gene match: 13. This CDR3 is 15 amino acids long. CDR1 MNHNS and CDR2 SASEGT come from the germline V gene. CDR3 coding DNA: TGTGCCAGCATCTTCCTGGACAGGGAGAGGAATGGCTACACCTTC. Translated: CASIFLDRERNGYTF.

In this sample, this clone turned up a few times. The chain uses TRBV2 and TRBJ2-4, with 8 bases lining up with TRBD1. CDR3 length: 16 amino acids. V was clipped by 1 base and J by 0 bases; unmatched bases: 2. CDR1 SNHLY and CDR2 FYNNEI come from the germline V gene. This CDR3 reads CASSEGRGLAKNIQYF. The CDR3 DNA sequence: TGTGCCAGCAGTGAAGGCAGGGGGCTAGCCAAAAACATTCAGTACTTC.

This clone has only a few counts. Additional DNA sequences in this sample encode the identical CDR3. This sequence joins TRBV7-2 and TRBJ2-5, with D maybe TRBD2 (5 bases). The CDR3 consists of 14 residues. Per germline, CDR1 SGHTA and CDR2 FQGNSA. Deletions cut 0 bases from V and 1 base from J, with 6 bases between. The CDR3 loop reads CASSLAGAQETQYF. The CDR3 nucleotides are TGTGCCAGCAGCTTAGCGGGAGCCCAAGAGACCCAGTACTTC.

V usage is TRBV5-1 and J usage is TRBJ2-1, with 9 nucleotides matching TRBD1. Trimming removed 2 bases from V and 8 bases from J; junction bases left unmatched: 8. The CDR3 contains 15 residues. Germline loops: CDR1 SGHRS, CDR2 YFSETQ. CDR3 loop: CASSFTGTGFYEQFF. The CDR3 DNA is TGCGCCAGCAGCTTCACCGGGACAGGGTTCTATGAGCAGTTCTTC.

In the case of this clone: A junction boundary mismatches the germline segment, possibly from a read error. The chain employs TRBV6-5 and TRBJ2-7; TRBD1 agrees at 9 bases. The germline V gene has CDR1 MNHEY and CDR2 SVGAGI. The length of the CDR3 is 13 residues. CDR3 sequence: CASSYSRGQGFNF. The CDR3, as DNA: TGTGCCAGCAGTTACTCGAGAGGACAGGGGTTTAACTTC.

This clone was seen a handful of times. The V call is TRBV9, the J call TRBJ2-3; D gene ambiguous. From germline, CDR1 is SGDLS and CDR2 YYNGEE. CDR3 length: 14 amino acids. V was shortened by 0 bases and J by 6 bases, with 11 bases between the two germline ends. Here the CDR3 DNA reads TGTGCCAGCAGCGTAGCCCCCTATTCCGATACGCAGTATTTT. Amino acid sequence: CASSVAPYSDTQYF.

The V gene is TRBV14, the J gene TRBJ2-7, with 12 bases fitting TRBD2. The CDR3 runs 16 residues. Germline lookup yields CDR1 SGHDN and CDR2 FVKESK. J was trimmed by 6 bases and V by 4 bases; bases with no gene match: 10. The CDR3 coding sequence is TGTGCCAGCAGCCGAGCCCTGACTAGCGGGAGCCGCGAGCAGTACTTC. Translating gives CASSRALTSGSREQYF. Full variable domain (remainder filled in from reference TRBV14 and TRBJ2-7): EAGVTQFPSHSVIEKGQTVTLRCDPISGHDNLYWYRRVMGKEIKFLLHFVKESKQDESGMPNNRFLAERTGGTYSTLKVQPAELEDSGVYFCASSRALTSGSREQYFGPGTRLTVT.

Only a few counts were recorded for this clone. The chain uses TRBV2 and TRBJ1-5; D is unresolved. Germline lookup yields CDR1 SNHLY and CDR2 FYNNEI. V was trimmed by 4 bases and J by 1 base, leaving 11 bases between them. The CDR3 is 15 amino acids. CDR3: CASSGLGISNQPQHF. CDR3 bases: TGTGCCAGCAGTGGGTTAGGGATCAGCAATCAGCCCCAGCATTTT. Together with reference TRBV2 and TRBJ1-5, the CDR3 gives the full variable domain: EPEVTQTPSHQVTQMGQEVILRCVPISNHLYFYWYRQILGQKVEFLVSFYNNEISEKSEIFDDQFSVERPDGSNFTLKIRSTKLEDSAMYFCASSGLGISNQPQHFGDGTRLSIL.

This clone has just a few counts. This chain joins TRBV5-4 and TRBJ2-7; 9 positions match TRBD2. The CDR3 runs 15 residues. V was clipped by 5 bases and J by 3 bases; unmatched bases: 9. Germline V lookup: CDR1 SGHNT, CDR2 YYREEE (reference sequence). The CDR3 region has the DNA TGTGCCAGCAGAAAATCGACTAGCGGAAACTACGAGCAGTACTTC. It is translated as CASRKSTSGNYEQYF. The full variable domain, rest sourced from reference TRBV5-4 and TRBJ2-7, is ETGVTQSPTHLIKTRGQQVTLRCSSQSGHNTVSWYQQALGQGPQFIFQYYREEENGRGNFPPRFSGLQFPNYSSELNVNALELDDSALYLCASRKSTSGNYEQYFGPGTRLTVT.

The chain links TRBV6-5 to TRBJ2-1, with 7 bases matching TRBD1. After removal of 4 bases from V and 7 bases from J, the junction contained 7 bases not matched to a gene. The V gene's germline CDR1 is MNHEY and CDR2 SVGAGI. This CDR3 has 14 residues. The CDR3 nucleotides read TGTGCCAGCAGTTGGACAGGTAACGGGAATGAGCAGTTCTTC. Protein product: CASSWTGNGNEQFF.

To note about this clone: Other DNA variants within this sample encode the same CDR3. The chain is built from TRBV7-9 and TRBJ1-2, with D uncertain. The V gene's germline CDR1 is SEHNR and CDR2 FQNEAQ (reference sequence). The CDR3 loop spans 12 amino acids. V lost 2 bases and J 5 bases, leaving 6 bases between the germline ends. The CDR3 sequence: CASSLQGYGYTF. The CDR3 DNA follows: TGTGCCAGCAGCTTACAAGGGTATGGCTACACCTTC.

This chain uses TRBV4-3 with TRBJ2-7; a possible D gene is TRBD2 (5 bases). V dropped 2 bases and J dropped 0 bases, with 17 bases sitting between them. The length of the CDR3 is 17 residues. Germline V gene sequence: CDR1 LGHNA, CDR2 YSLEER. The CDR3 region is CASSQTLGGPSSYEQYF. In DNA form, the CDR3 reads TGCGCCAGCAGCCAAACACTGGGCGGGCCTAGCTCCTACGAGCAGTACTTC.

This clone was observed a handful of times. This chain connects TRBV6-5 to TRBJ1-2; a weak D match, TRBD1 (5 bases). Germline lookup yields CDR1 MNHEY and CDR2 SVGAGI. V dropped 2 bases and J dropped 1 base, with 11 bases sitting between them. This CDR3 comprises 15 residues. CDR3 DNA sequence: TGTGCCAGCAGTTACGATGGGGCGTATAACTATGGCTACACCTTC. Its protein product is CASSYDGAYNYGYTF.

The CDR3 DNA is TGTGCCAGCTCACCTATGGAGACTAGCGTTTACTACGAGCAGTACTTC. Translation: CASSPMETSVYYEQYF. The V gene is TRBV18, the J gene TRBJ2-7; TRBD2 matches at 8 bases. This CDR3 has 16 amino acids. Germline trimming cut 3 bases from V and 3 bases from J; bases unmatched to any gene: 10. CDR1 and CDR2 from the germline V gene are KGHSH and LQKENI.

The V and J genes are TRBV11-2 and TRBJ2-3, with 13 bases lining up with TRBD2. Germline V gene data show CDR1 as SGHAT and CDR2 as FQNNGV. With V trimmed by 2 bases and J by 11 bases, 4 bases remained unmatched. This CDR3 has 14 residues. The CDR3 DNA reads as TGTGCCAGCAGCTTACAACTAGCGGGAGGGGGGCAGTATTTT. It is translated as CASSLQLAGGGQYF.

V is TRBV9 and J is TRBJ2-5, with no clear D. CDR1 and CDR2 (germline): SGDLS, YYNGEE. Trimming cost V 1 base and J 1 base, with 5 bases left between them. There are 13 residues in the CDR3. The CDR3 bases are TGTGCCAGCAGCGTATCTACCCAAGAGACCCAGTACTTC. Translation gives CASSVSTQETQYF.